This T cell receptor beta chain stems from a study of T cell responses to AZD1222 COVID-19 vaccine. The method was immunoSEQ multiplex PCR; TCRdb's version includes in-frame clones alone and lacks a portion of them. The profile shows some 170,000 clones, about 93% of them singletons. The CDR3 runs 13 residues. Germline values: CDR1 GTSNPN, CDR2 SVGIG (reference sequence). Trimming pared 4 bases from V and 7 bases from J, leaving 11 bases between. Sequences were derived from peripheral blood, sampled 28 days after the second dose of the MenACWY control vaccine. The chain couples TRBV30 to TRBJ1-6; tentative D call: TRBD1 (6 bases). The receptor comes from an adult who received the MenACWY meningococcal vaccine as a control. CDR3 residues: CAWTRDTNSPLHF. The CDR3 bases are TGTGCCTGGACTCGGGACACAAATTCACCCCTCCACTTT.